These 8 T cell receptor beta chains share one sample of origin, sequenced in a study of PD-L1 blockade in urothelial cancer (dated by TCRdb to 2015 to 2018). Library preparation used the immunoSEQ multiplex PCR assay. TCRdb holds this immuneACCESS table with in-frame rearrangements only. Some clones are missing; in checked studies, unresolved V genes explain under half, and the rest has no known cause. This sample has some 110,000 clones in its table, and under 95% of those were observed once. The top ten hold around 3.7% of the sample. Reading the label with the study, this specimen's time point is: peripheral blood 6 weeks after treatment start. Sequencing was performed on PBMCs, taken around atezolizumab (anti-PD-L1) treatment. The receptors come from a man in his sixties with urothelial cancer.

The V gene is TRBV5-8, the J gene TRBJ2-1; 12 bases are shared with TRBD2. There are 16 residues in the CDR3. The V and J ends lost 4 bases and 8 bases, in that order; junction bases with no gene match: 10. Per the germline V gene, CDR1 is SGHTS and CDR2 is YDEGEE. The CDR3, as DNA: TGTGCCAGCAGCCGAATCCTAGCGGGGGGGTCGTATGAGCAGTTCTTC. It specifies CASSRILAGGSYEQFF.

The gene calls are TRBV20-1 and TRBJ2-1; possible D gene TRBD1, 6 bases. Germline values: CDR1 DFQATT, CDR2 SNEGSKA (reference sequence). This CDR3 comprises 11 residues. The CDR3 nucleotides are TGCAGCCTAGGACAGTACAATGAGCAGTTCTTC. Amino acid sequence: CSLGQYNEQFF.

The gene calls are TRBV29-1 and TRBJ2-5; unclear D gene. Trimming removed 3 bases at V and 2 bases at J, with 7 bases between. Germline V gives CDR1 SQVTM, CDR2 ANQGSEA. CDR3 size: 12 residues. The CDR3 region is CSVDFQQETQYF. The CDR3, as DNA: TGCAGCGTTGATTTCCAGCAAGAGACCCAGTACTTC.

The chain is built from TRBV21-1 and TRBJ1-5; the listed D gene, TRBD1, was not tested against the DNA. TRBV21-1 is classified as a pseudogene. This CDR3 is built from 17 residues. The DNA for the CDR3 is TGTGCCAGCAGCAAAGATAGACAGGGAAACGTCAATCAGCCCCAGCATTTT. Its translation: CASSKDRQGNVNQPQHF.

This clone was detected only once. The junction does not match germline at one end; this may be a read error. The rearrangement links TRBV7-7 to TRBJ2-7, with D possibly being TRBD1 (5 bases). Germline loops: CDR1 SSHAT, CDR2 FNYEAQ (reference sequence). CDR3 length equals 14 residues. The CDR3 nucleotides are TGTGCTAGCAGCTTAGGGCCTAAGGACAACGAGCAGTACTTC. This gives the protein CASSLGPKDNEQYF.

V is TRBV30 and J is TRBJ2-7, with D maybe TRBD2 (5 bases). The CDR3 is made up of 14 amino acids. V was pared by 0 bases and J by 2 bases, with 11 bases between. The V gene's germline CDR1 is GTSNPN and CDR2 SVGIG (reference sequence). The CDR3 is CAWSVRRETYEQYF. The CDR3 DNA sequence: TGTGCCTGGAGTGTACGTCGGGAAACCTACGAGCAGTACTTC.

The CDR3 region is CASSPVQRREGPEYF. In DNA form, the CDR3 reads TGTGCCAGCTCGCCAGTTCAGCGGCGGGAGGGCCCCGAGTACTTC. The J gene is TRBJ2-7, the V gene TRBV18; 9 nucleotides line up with TRBD2. The CDR3 is 15 residues long. The germline V gene has CDR1 KGHSH and CDR2 LQKENI. The J segment lost 11 bases and the V segment lost 6 bases, leaving 17 bases of the junction unmatched.

A single count supports this clone. The chain joins TRBV10-1 to TRBJ1-5; 8 nucleotides align to TRBD1. This CDR3 comprises 16 residues. CDR1 WNHNN and CDR2 SYGVQD come from the germline V gene (reference sequence). The ends lost 5 bases at V and 2 bases at J; junction bases unmatched: 8. Here the CDR3 reads CASSQAQGVGNQPQHF. CDR3 in DNA: TGCGCCAGCAGTCAGGCACAGGGGGTCGGCAATCAGCCCCAGCATTTT.